This T cell receptor (beta chain) was sequenced for a study of blood T cell repertoires in COVID-19. Germline V gene sequence: CDR1 LNHDA, CDR2 SQIVND (reference sequence). Trimming cost V 8 bases and J 7 bases; bases outside gene matches: 10. The CDR3 is 14 residues long. Generated by immunoSEQ multiplex PCR, the TCRdb table keeps only in-frame clones and is missing some. Of more than 75,000 clones in the sample, approximately 86% were seen once. The sequencing input was peripheral blood. The V and J genes are TRBV19 and TRBJ2-1, with 8 bases aligning to TRBD2. This TCR was recovered from a man of 80 years or more with active or convalescent COVID-19. The CDR3 here is CASLGREDGNEQFF. CDR3 bases: TGTGCCAGTCTTGGGCGGGAGGATGGAAATGAGCAGTTCTTC.